Listed below are T cell receptor beta chains from one sample, sequenced in a study of control samples from healthy donors and cancer patients. Clones were read by immunoSEQ multiplex PCR, and TCRdb kept only the in-frame ones, dropping some. The data show about 130,000 clones, about 95% seen once. The source material was blood. The receptors stem from a man aged 30 to 45 in good health. CDR3s include the opening cysteine and the closing phenylalanine or tryptophan. A D gene is named only where the DNA matches it firmly. Clone size appears in some rows only: once, few, many, or a class for an expanded clone.

v_gene	d_gene	abundance	j_gene	CDR3nt	CDR3aa
TRBV3-1/TRBV3-2	.	once	TRBJ1-3	TGTGCCAGCAGCCAGGGGTCTGGAAACACCATATATTTT	CASSQGSGNTIYF
TRBV19	.	.	TRBJ1-1	TGTGCCAGTAGTATCGGACAGATGAACACTGAAGCTTTCTTT	CASSIGQMNTEAFF
TRBV5-6	TRBD1	.	TRBJ1-6	TGTGCCAGCAGCTTCGGGACAGTGAGAGCTAATTCACCCCTCCACTTT	CASSFGTVRANSPLHF
TRBV7-8	TRBD1	.	TRBJ2-2	TGTGCCAGCAGCCTGGGACAGGCCACCGGGGAGCTGTTTTTT	CASSLGQATGELFF
TRBV30	.	.	TRBJ1-5	TGTGCCTGGAGCCCCCAGGGAAGCAATCAGCCCCAGCATTTT	CAWSPQGSNQPQHF
TRBV2	.	.	TRBJ1-2	TGTGCCAGTAGACCCACTGGCGAATTCTATGGCTACACCTTC	CASRPTGEFYGYTF
TRBV27	.	.	TRBJ2-7	TGTGCCAGCAGTACCACAGGCCCACTCAGCTCCTACGAGCAGTACTTC	CASSTTGPLSSYEQYF
TRBV30	.	.	TRBJ1-1	TGTGCCTGGAGTGACAGGGTCTTACCGGGGGACACTGAAGCTTTCTTT	CAWSDRVLPGDTEAFF
TRBV30	.	.	TRBJ1-6	TGTGCCTCCCCCTCTGGACGTAAGAATTCACCCCTCCACTTT	CASPSGRKNSPLHF
TRBV7-3	.	.	TRBJ2-6	TGTGCCAGCAGCTTAACTCCGGACTCTGGGGCCAACGTCCTGACTTTC	CASSLTPDSGANVLTF
TRBV6-2/TRBV6-3	.	.	TRBJ2-7	TGTGCCAGCAGTTACACCCAGGTCAGGACGCCTTCCTACGAGCAGTACTTC	CASSYTQVRTPSYEQYF
TRBV2	.	.	TRBJ1-3	TGTGCCAGCAGGGGCAGCGCCTCTGGAAACACCATATATTTT	CASRGSASGNTIYF
TRBV30	TRBD2	.	TRBJ2-5	TGTGCCTGGAGTGCCGGGACTAGCCGTGGGGAGACCCAGTACTTC	CAWSAGTSRGETQYF
TRBV11-3	.	.	TRBJ2-3	TGTGCCAGCAGCGAGGACAGCACAGATACGCAGTATTTT	CASSEDSTDTQYF
TRBV30	.	.	TRBJ1-1	TGTGCCTGGGGCTCTACTGACAGCGAAGCTTTCTTT	CAWGSTDSEAFF
TRBV2	TRBD1	.	TRBJ1-2	TGTGCCAGCAGTGGAACTACCGGGACAGGACAGCTATTTAACTATGGCTACACCTTC	CASSGTTGTGQLFNYGYTF
TRBV19	TRBD1	.	TRBJ1-1	TGTGCCAGTAGTATCGGGCAGGGGGCTAGCGCTGAAGCTTTCTTT	CASSIGQGASAEAFF
TRBV4-3	TRBD2	.	TRBJ2-5	TGCGCCAGCAGCTTAGCGGGGGTAACGCAGACCCAGTACTTC	CASSLAGVTQTQYF
TRBV5-4	.	.	TRBJ2-1	TGTGCCAGCAGCTTGAGTGGCTCCTACAATGAGCAGTTCTTC	CASSLSGSYNEQFF
TRBV7-6	TRBD1	.	TRBJ2-7	TGTGCCAGCAGCTTAGAACAGGGGACCTACGAGCAGTACTTC	CASSLEQGTYEQYF
TRBV29-1	.	.	TRBJ1-1	TGCAGCGTGCCCCAGGGGACTGAAGCTTTCTTT	CSVPQGTEAFF
TRBV11-2	TRBD1	.	TRBJ1-2	TGTGCCAGCAGCAAAGCGGGGACAGGGTCATCTCAGAATGGCTACACCTTC	CASSKAGTGSSQNGYTF
TRBV5-5	TRBD1	.	TRBJ1-5	TGTGCCAGCAGCCCCGAACAGGGGTGGAATCAGCCCCAGCATTTT	CASSPEQGWNQPQHF
TRBV10-3	.	.	TRBJ2-2	TGTGCCATCGCGGGGCCGGCCGGGGCGGACACCGGGGAGCTGTTTTTT	CAIAGPAGADTGELFF
TRBV2	.	.	TRBJ2-7	TGTGCCAGCATTGTAAGGCTAGCCTCCTACGAGCAGTACTTC	CASIVRLASYEQYF
TRBV5-6	.	.	TRBJ1-6	TGTGCCAGCAGCTTGAATGGTGAGGCGAATAATTCACCCCTCCACTTT	CASSLNGEANNSPLHF
TRBV9	TRBD2	.	TRBJ2-5	TGTGCCAGCAGCGTAGAGGGAGGGGTTCAAGAGACCCAGTACTTC	CASSVEGGVQETQYF
TRBV2	TRBD1	.	TRBJ2-2	TGTGCCAGCAGATGGACAGGAATAGCGAACACCGGGGAGCTGTTTTTT	CASRWTGIANTGELFF
TRBV19	.	.	TRBJ1-1	TGTGCCAGTAGTATTCAAGAGAACACTGAAGCTTTCTTT	CASSIQENTEAFF
TRBV4-2	.	.	TRBJ1-1	TGTGCTATCGCGGTGTCGAACACTGAAGCTTTCTTT	CAIAVSNTEAFF
TRBV12-3/TRBV12-4	.	.	TRBJ1-5	TGTGCCAGCAGCAACCTTAATCAGCCCCAGCATTTT	CASSNLNQPQHF
TRBV7-8	.	once	TRBJ1-5	TGTGCCAGCAGCCTAGTGGTCAATCAGCCCCAGCATTTT	CASSLVVNQPQHF
TRBV5-6	.	few	TRBJ2-7	TGTGCCAGCAGCTTCTGGACGGGCTCCTCCGAGCAGTACTTC	CASSFWTGSSEQYF
TRBV6-6	.	.	TRBJ1-4	TGTGCCAGCAGCCTAAGTACTGAAAAACTGTTTTTT	CASSLSTEKLFF
TRBV28	.	.	TRBJ1-6	TGTGCCAGCAGCCCCCGGGACATCGTAAGGACCCTCCACTTT	CASSPRDIVRTLHF
TRBV5-6	.	.	TRBJ1-4	TGTGCCAGCAGCTTATTAGGGGCCAGAGAAAAACTGTTTTTT	CASSLLGAREKLFF
TRBV5-6	TRBD1	.	TRBJ2-7	TGTGCCAGCAGCCAGAGGACAGGGGGCTTCGACGAGCAGTACTTC	CASSQRTGGFDEQYF
TRBV14	TRBD2	.	TRBJ2-5	TGTGCCAGCAGCCAAGCCCGGACTAGCGGGGGTTGGGAGACCCAGTACTTC	CASSQARTSGGWETQYF
TRBV5-4	.	.	TRBJ2-3	TGTGCCAGCAGCTCCCTGGTGGTCGGGGGTGGTACGCAGTATTTT	CASSSLVVGGGTQYF
TRBV9	.	.	TRBJ2-5	TGTGCCAGCAGCGTAGGACCGACGGAGGAAGGGACCCAGTACTTC	CASSVGPTEEGTQYF
TRBV28	.	once	TRBJ1-2	TGTGCCAGCAGTTACAGGGTTGCCAACTATGGCTACACCTTC	CASSYRVANYGYTF
TRBV5-1	TRBD1	.	TRBJ2-7	TGCGCCAGCAGCGAGCAGGGGGCGGACGAGCAGTACTTC	CASSEQGADEQYF
TRBV4-1	.	few	TRBJ1-6	TGCGCCAGCAGCCAAAGGGATACAGAATCACCCCTCCACTTT	CASSQRDTESPLHF
TRBV6-5	.	once	TRBJ2-7	TGTGCCAGCAGTTACTCAGGGGCAACGATCTCCTACGAGCAGTACTTC	CASSYSGATISYEQYF
TRBV6-5	TRBD1	.	TRBJ2-2	TGTGCCAGCAGCGCAGGGGGCGTTGGCGGGGAGCTGTTTTTT	CASSAGGVGGELFF
TRBV10-2	.	.	TRBJ2-3	TGCGCCAGCCTTTTGGGTCGTATCACAGATACGCAGTATTTT	CASLLGRITDTQYF
TRBV5-1	.	.	TRBJ2-7	TGCGCCAGCAGCAGCGGAGGGCGTGGGGTCTACGAGCAGTACTTC	CASSSGGRGVYEQYF
TRBV7-6	.	.	TRBJ2-5	TGTGCCAGCAGCTTAGTCCGGGGTTGGCAAGAGACCCAGTACTTC	CASSLVRGWQETQYF
TRBV6-5	TRBD2	few	TRBJ2-3	TGTGCCAGCACCGAACGGGGAGGGAGAGATACGCAGTATTTT	CASTERGGRDTQYF
TRBV10-3	.	.	TRBJ2-7	TGTGCCATCAGTGAAAGGGTTGAGCAGTACTTC	CAISERVEQYF
TRBV27	.	.	TRBJ2-1	TGTGCCAGCAGTTTAATGGGGGCCTACTACAATGAGCAGTTCTTC	CASSLMGAYYNEQFF
TRBV10-2	.	.	TRBJ1-5	TGCGCCAGCAGTATCCAGGCACATAGCAATCAGCCCCAGCATTTT	CASSIQAHSNQPQHF
TRBV7-8	.	.	TRBJ2-5	TGTGCCAGCGTTACCCACAGGGACGAGACCCAGTACTTC	CASVTHRDETQYF
TRBV5-1	TRBD1	.	TRBJ2-5	TGCGCCAGCAGCTTGACAGGGGCGGTGGAGACCCAGTACTTC	CASSLTGAVETQYF
TRBV30	.	.	TRBJ1-2	TGTGCCTGGAGTCCCAGTGGGGTAAAAGGCTACACCTTC	CAWSPSGVKGYTF
TRBV4-2	.	once	TRBJ2-4	TGTGCCAGCAGCCAGGCGGGGGCCAACATAGCCAAAAACATTCAGTACTTC	CASSQAGANIAKNIQYF
TRBV3-1/TRBV3-2	.	.	TRBJ1-2	TGTGCCAGCAGCCAAGGGGGCGGGTCAGGGGCGAACTATGGCTACACCTTC	CASSQGGGSGANYGYTF